This entry lists 10 T cell receptor beta chains sequenced from one sample in a study of cytomegalovirus exposure and HLA in healthy donors. The data were produced by immunoSEQ multiplex PCR, yet TCRdb's version contains in-frame clones alone and is incomplete. The sample records around 300,000 clones, more than 75% being singletons. Input material: PBMCs. These receptors originate from a woman aged 18-35 years in good health and CMV-seronegative.

This chain joins TRBV10-3 and TRBJ1-5, with TRBD1 identical over 10 bases. The germline V gene encodes CDR1 ENHRY and CDR2 SYGVKD. Trimming at V came to 6 bases and at J to 5 bases, leaving 7 bases not matched to a gene. This CDR3 contains 15 residues. The CDR3 region has the DNA TGTGCCATCAGCGCGGGACAGGGGTCGCATCAGCCCCAGCATTTT. Translated: CAISAGQGSHQPQHF.

CDR3 amino acids: CASSWGQQETQYF. For the CDR3, the DNA is TGTGCCAGCAGTTGGGGGCAGCAAGAGACCCAGTACTTC. The rearrangement uses TRBV28 and TRBJ2-5, with D maybe TRBD1 (6 bases). The germline V gene encodes CDR1 MDHEN and CDR2 SYDVKM. V gave up 4 bases and J gave up 2 bases, with 8 bases separating them. The CDR3 is made up of 13 amino acids.

The rearrangement uses TRBV7-9 and TRBJ2-7; 9 bases map to TRBD2. Looked up from germline, CDR1 is SEHNR and CDR2 is FQNEAQ (reference sequence). CDR3 length equals 13 residues. The J segment lost 0 bases and the V segment lost 11 bases, leaving 5 bases of the junction unmatched. The CDR3 spells CALQRGDSYEQYF. CDR3 DNA: TGTGCCCTCCAGCGGGGGGACTCCTACGAGCAGTACTTC.

CDR3 nucleotides: TGTGCCAGCAGCATCCAGGGGCCTATCTCCTACAATGAGCAGTTCTTC. It yields the protein CASSIQGPISYNEQFF. This chain links TRBV13 with TRBJ2-1, with D tentatively TRBD1 (6 bases). This CDR3 has 16 residues. Trimming stripped 5 bases from V and 0 bases from J, with 14 bases between. Germline loops: CDR1 PRHDT, CDR2 FYEKMQ (reference sequence).

The chain joins TRBV21-1 to TRBJ2-7; TRBD1, the table's D call, lacks a check against the DNA. TRBV21-1 is a pseudogene locus. This CDR3 is 14 amino acids long. The DNA for the CDR3 is TGTGCCAGCAGCCACGGACAGGGCCTCTACGAGCAGTACTTC. It is translated as CASSHGQGLYEQYF.

This chain joins TRBV2 and TRBJ1-1; 7 bases fit TRBD1. CDR3 length: 15 amino acids. J was trimmed by 1 base and V by 8 bases; bases with no gene match: 10. In germline, CDR1 is SNHLY, CDR2 FYNNEI. This CDR3 is CASLPNSGGNTEAFF. In DNA form, the CDR3 reads TGTGCCAGCTTGCCTAATTCAGGGGGGAACACTGAAGCTTTCTTT.

The chain employs TRBV5-4 and TRBJ2-6, with 11 bases fitting TRBD2. The V segment lost 4 bases and the J segment 4 bases; nucleotides outside the gene matches: 1. The V gene's germline CDR1 is SGHNT and CDR2 YYREEE (reference sequence). This CDR3 contains 15 residues. The CDR3 DNA is TGTGCCAGCAGCCCTAGCGGGAGGGGGGCCAACGTCCTGACTTTC. Its protein is CASSPSGRGANVLTF.

This clone has only one observation. The CDR3 region has the DNA TGCGCCAGCAAAGACGGCGCTCGCGGGTACACTGAAGCTTTCTTT. Its translation is CASKDGARGYTEAFF. V usage is TRBV10-2 and J usage is TRBJ1-1; D unresolved. Trimming cost V 7 bases and J 3 bases, with 18 bases left between them. Germline CDR1 is WSHSY and CDR2 is SAAADI. CDR3 size: 15 residues.

The chain carries TRBV6-1 and TRBJ2-5; 10 positions agree with TRBD2. V dropped 6 bases and J dropped 5; count of bases not matched to a gene: 9. Germline V CDR1 and CDR2: MNHNS, SASEGT. The CDR3 has 15 amino acids. Written as DNA, the CDR3 is TGTGCCAGCAGACCGCCGGGACTAGCGTCGGAGACCCAGTACTTC. This encodes CASRPPGLASETQYF.

The chain couples TRBV2 to TRBJ2-5, with D unresolved. Trimming pared 4 bases from V and 6 bases from J, leaving 3 bases between. This CDR3 is built from 10 residues. Germline V gene data show CDR1 as SNHLY and CDR2 as FYNNEI. CDR3 region: CASSGQTQYF. Written as DNA, the CDR3 is TGTGCCAGCAGTGGGCAGACCCAGTACTTC.